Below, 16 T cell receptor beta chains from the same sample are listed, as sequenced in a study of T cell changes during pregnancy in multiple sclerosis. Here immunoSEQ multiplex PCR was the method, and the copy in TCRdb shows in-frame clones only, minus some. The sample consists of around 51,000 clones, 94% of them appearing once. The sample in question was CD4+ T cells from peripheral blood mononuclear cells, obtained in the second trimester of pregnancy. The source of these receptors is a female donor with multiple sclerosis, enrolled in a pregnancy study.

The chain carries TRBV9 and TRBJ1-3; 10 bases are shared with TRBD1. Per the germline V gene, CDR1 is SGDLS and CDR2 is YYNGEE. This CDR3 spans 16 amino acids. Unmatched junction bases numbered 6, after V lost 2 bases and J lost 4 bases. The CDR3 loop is CASSVTGTGVGNTIYF. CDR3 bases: TGTGCCAGCAGCGTCACCGGGACAGGGGTCGGAAACACCATATATTTT.

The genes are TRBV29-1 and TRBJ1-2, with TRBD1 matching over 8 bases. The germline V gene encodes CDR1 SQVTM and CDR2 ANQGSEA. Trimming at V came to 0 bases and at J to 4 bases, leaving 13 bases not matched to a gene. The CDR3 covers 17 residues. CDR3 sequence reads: CSVEDFVSGGSGYGYTF. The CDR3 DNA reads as TGCAGCGTTGAAGACTTCGTCTCAGGGGGCTCGGGCTATGGCTACACCTTC.

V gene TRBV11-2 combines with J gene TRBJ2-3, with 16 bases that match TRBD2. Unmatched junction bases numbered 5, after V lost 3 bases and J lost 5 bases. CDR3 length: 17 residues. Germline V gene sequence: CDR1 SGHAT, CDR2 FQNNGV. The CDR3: CASSFGTSGGARDTQYF. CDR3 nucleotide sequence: TGTGCCAGCAGCTTCGGGACTAGCGGGGGGGCCAGAGATACGCAGTATTTT.

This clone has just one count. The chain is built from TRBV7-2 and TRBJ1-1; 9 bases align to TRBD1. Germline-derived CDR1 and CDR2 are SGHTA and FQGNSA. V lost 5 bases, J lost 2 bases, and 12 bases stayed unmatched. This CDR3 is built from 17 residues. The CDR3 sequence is CASSPPNRGRLNTEAFF. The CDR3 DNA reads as TGTGCCAGCAGCCCACCGAACAGGGGGCGGTTAAACACTGAAGCTTTCTTT.

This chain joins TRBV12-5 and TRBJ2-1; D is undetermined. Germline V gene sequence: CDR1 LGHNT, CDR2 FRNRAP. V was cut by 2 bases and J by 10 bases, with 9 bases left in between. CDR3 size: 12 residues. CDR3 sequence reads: CASGLPRQEQFF. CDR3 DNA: TGTGCTAGTGGTTTGCCGAGGCAAGAGCAGTTCTTC.

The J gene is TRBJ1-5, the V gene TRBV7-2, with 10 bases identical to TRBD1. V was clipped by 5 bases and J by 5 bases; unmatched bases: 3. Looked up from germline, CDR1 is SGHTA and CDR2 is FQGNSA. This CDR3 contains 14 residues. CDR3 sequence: CASSRQGADQPQHF. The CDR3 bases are TGTGCCAGCAGCCGACAGGGGGCCGATCAGCCCCAGCATTTT.

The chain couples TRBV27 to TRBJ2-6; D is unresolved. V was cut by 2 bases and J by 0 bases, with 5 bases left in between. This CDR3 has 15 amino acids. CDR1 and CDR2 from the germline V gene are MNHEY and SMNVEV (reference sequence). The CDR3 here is CASSLGPSGANVLTF. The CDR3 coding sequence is TGTGCCAGCAGTTTAGGCCCCTCTGGGGCCAACGTCCTGACTTTC. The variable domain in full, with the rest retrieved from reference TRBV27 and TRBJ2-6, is EAQVTQNPRYLITVTGKKLTVTCSQNMNHEYMSWYRQDPGLGLRQIYYSMNVEVTDKGDVPEGYKVSRKEKRNFPLILESPSPNQTSLYFCASSLGPSGANVLTFGAGSRLTVL.

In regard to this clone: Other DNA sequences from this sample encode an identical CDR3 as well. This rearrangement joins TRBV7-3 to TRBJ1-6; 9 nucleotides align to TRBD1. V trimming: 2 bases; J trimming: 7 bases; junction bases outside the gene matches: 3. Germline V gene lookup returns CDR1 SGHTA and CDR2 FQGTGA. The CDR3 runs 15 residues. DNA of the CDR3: TGTGCCAGCAGCTTAGGTGGGACAGGGAATTCACCCCTCCACTTT. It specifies CASSLGGTGNSPLHF.

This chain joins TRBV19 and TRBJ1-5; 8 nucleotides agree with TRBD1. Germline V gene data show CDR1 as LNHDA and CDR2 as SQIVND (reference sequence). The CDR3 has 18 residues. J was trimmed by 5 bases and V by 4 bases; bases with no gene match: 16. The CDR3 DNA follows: TGTGCCAGTAGTACTCGACAGGGGAATTTGAAGATGCATCAGCCCCAGCATTTT. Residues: CASSTRQGNLKMHQPQHF.

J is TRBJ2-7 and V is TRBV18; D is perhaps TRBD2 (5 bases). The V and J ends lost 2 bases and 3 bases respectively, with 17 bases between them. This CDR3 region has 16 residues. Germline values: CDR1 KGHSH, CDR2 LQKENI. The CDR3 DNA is TGTGCCAGCTCACCAGTTGCGGGCCTGGATAGCTACGAGCAGTACTTC. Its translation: CASSPVAGLDSYEQYF.

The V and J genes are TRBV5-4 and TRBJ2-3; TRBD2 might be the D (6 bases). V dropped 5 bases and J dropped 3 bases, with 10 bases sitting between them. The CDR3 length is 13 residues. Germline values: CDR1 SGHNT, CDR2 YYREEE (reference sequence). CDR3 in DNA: TGTGCCAGCAGGCTGGGGGGAACAGATACGCAGTATTTT. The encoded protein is CASRLGGTDTQYF. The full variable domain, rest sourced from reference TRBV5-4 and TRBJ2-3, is ETGVTQSPTHLIKTRGQQVTLRCSSQSGHNTVSWYQQALGQGPQFIFQYYREEENGRGNFPPRFSGLQFPNYSSELNVNALELDDSALYLCASRLGGTDTQYFGPGTRLTVL.

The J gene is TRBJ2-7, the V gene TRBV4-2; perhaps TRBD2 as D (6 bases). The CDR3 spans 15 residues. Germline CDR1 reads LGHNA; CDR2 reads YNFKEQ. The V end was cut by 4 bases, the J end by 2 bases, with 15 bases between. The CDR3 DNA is TGTGCCAGCAGCCTGGCCACGGGAGTTGCCTACGAGCAGTACTTC. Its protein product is CASSLATGVAYEQYF.

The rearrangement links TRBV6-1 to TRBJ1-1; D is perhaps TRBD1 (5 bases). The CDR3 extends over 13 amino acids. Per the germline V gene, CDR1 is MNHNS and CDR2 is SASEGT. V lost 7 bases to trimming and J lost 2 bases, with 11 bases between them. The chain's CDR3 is CASTLTVNTEAFF. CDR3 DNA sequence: TGTGCCAGCACCTTGACAGTTAACACTGAAGCTTTCTTT.

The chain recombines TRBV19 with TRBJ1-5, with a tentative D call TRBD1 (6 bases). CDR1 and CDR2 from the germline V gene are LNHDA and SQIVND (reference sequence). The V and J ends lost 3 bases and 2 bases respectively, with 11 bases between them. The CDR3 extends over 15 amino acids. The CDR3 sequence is CASSISRQGNQPQHF. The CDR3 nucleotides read TGTGCCAGTAGTATCTCGAGACAGGGCAATCAGCCCCAGCATTTT.

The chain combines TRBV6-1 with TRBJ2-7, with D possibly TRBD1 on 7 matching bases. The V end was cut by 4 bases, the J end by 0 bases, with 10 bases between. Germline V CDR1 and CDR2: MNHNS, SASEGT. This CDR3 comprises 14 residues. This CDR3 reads CASSAGGGSYEQYF. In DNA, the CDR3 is TGTGCCAGCAGTGCAGGGGGAGGCTCCTACGAGCAGTACTTC.

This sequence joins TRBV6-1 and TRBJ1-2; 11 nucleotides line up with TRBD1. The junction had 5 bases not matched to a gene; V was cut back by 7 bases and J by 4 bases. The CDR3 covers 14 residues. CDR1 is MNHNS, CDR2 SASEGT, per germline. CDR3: CASTSGTGGYGYTF. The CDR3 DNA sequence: TGTGCCAGCACCAGCGGGACAGGGGGCTATGGCTACACCTTC.